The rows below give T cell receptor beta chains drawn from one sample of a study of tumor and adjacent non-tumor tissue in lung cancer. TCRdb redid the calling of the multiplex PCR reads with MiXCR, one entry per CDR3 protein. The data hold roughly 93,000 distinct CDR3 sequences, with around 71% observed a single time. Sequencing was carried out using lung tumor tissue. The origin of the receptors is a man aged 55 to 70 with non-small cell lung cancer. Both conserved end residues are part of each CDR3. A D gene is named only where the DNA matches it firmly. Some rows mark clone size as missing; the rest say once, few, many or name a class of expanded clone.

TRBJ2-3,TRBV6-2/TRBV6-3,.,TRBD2,TGTGCCAGCAGTTACGGATGGACTAGTTCAGATACACAGTATTTT,CASSYGWTSSDTQYF
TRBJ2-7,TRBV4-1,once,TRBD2,TGCGCCAGCAGTCAAGATATGTCCGGGAGGGACTACGAGCAATACTTC,CASSQDMSGRDYEQYF
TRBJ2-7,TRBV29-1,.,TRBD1,TGTAGCACCCCGGAACAGGGGAGCCACGAGCAGTACTTC,CSTPEQGSHEQYF
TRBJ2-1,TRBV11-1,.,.,TGTACCAGCAGCGCGCGCCGGGGGATGAGGGATGAGCAGTTCTTC,CTSSARRGMRDEQFF
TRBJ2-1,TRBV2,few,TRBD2,TGTGCCAGCAGTGACAACGAGCGGGGGGGTTCGTTTTTC,CASSDNERGGSFF
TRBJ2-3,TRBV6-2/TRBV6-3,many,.,TGTGCCAGCAGTTACTTGGATACGCGGTATTTT,CASSYLDTRYF
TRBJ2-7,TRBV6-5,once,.,TGTGCCAGCAGACGTTATTCCGGAACAGACTCCTACGAGCAGTACTTC,CASRRYSGTDSYEQYF
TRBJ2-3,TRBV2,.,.,TGTGCCAGCAGTGAACTAGCGTCAGGGACATATATGCAGTATTTT,CASSELASGTYMQYF
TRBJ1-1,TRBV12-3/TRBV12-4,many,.,TGTGCCAGCAGTTTAAGGAGCTTGAACACTGAAGCTTTCTTT,CASSLRSLNTEAFF
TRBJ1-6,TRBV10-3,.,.,TGTGCCATCGCACAGGGAAAGGCATCACCACTCCACTTT,CAIAQGKASPLHF
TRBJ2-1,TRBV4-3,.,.,TGCGCCAGCAGCCAAGATTTAGGGAACAGGGCCCATGAGCAGTTCTTC,CASSQDLGNRAHEQFF
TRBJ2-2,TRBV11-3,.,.,TGTGTCAGCGGGTCGTGGGAACTAACGAACACCGGGGAGCTGTTTTTT,CVSGSWELTNTGELFF
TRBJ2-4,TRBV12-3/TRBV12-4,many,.,TGTGCCAGCAGTAGCGGGGACAGTTTAAAAAACATTCAGTACTTC,CASSSGDSLKNIQYF
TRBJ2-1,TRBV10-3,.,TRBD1,TGCGCCATCAATGATGACAGGGATGAGCAGTTCTTC,CAINDDRDEQFF
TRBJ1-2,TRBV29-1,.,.,TGCAGCGTTGAAGTCGGTATGAGTTGCACCTTC,CSVEVGMSCTF